The 4 T cell receptor beta chains below come from one sample, sequenced in a study of control samples from healthy donors and cancer patients. Only in-frame clones appear in the TCRdb table, and some are missing; sequencing was by immunoSEQ multiplex PCR. The sample holds tens of thousands of clones, approximately 95% seen once. Sequenced material: blood. These receptors originate from a man between 25 and 39 years old in good health.

The chain has TRBV6-5 and TRBJ2-7; 12 nucleotides agree with TRBD2. Germline trimming cut 10 bases from V and 5 bases from J; bases unmatched to any gene: 6. There are 13 residues in the CDR3. Germline V gene lookup returns CDR1 MNHEY and CDR2 SVGAGI. The DNA of the CDR3 is TGTGCCACCCTAGCGGGAGGGCCCAACGAGCAGTACTTC. Translating it yields CATLAGGPNEQYF.

The chain couples TRBV5-1 to TRBJ2-1, with no clear D. V lost 5 bases, J lost 0 bases, and 15 bases lay in between. From germline, CDR1 is SGHRS and CDR2 YFSETQ. This CDR3 contains 16 residues. The CDR3 nucleotides are TGCGCCAGCAGTCGGCAAGCAATGAGCTCCTACAATGAGCAGTTCTTC. Protein: CASSRQAMSSYNEQFF.

The CDR3 is CATTGGRALDEQFF. CDR3 DNA: TGTGCCACCACCGGCGGGAGGGCCTTGGATGAGCAGTTCTTC. J is TRBJ2-1 and V is TRBV24-1; 9 positions match TRBD2. CDR3 size: 14 residues. Losses at the gene ends were 8 bases for V and 8 bases for J; bases not matched to a gene: 9. Germline loops: CDR1 KGHDR, CDR2 SFDVKD.

The chain employs TRBV10-3 and TRBJ1-5; TRBD1 is a possible D gene (5 bases). Germline CDR1 ENHRY, CDR2 SYGVKD. Trimming shortened V by 3 bases and J by 2 bases, and 11 bases separated the two germline ends. The CDR3 spans 15 residues. The CDR3: CAISDRQTGNQPQHF. CDR3 nucleotides: TGTGCCATCAGTGACCGACAGACGGGCAATCAGCCCCAGCATTTT.